This T cell receptor (beta chain) appears in the sequencing data of a study of shared clonotypes between healthy human individuals. This CDR3 has 13 amino acids. Germline V gene lookup returns CDR1 SGHRS and CDR2 YFSETQ. Trimming shortened V by 4 bases and J by 6 bases, and 13 bases separated the two germline ends. Among the unsorted PBMC samples, replicate PCRs used 300 ng DNA, approximately 30,000 T cell genomes. Using ten immunoSEQ deep assay plates, investigators sequenced unsorted PBMC DNA. Per the study methods: ImmunoSEQ sequences covered only the junction and lacked quality scores; filtering therefore differed. The assay was immunoSEQ multiplex PCR, and TCRdb's table has in-frame clones only and misses some. V, J and clone size are taken as reported in that table, and D and trimming were inferred from the DNA itself. The sample includes about half a million clones, roughly 78% of them seen just once.

For unsorted samples, genomic DNA was extracted from tens of millions of PBMCs. The chain has TRBV5-1 and TRBJ1-2, with D tentatively TRBD1 (6 bases). The clonotype was recovered from a woman between 40 and 50 years old in good health. Some clones in this sample may be carry-over from other donors' samples. What was sequenced was PBMCs. The CDR3 sequence is CASSVNYRDGYTF. DNA of the CDR3: TGCGCCAGCAGCGTGAACTACAGGGATGGCTACACCTTC.